This TCR beta chain was observed in a study of cytomegalovirus exposure and HLA in healthy donors. Study as a whole: About 179 million T cells yielded more than 90 million unique TCR beta sequences in earlier analysis. Findings and limits, study-wide: Researchers counted around 150 TCR beta chains as cytomegalovirus-associated.

PCR primers comprised 60 Vbeta and 13 Jbeta primers. The assay was immunoSEQ multiplex PCR, and TCRdb's table has in-frame clones only and misses some. This table has 200,000 to 300,000 clones, roughly four fifths appearing once. This CDR3 spans 16 amino acids. Trimming cost V 4 bases and J 2 bases, with 17 bases left between them. Germline-derived CDR1 and CDR2 are KGHSH and LQKENI. This clone was picked up one time. What it recognizes is unknown. The chain uses TRBV18 and TRBJ1-2, with D possibly TRBD1 on 5 matching bases. The sample comprised PBMCs. The source of this sequence is a middle-aged woman in good health and CMV-seropositive. As DNA, the CDR3 is TGTGCCAGCTCACGATCGGACATACTGGGGAACTATGGCTACACCTTC. The encoded protein is CASSRSDILGNYGYTF.